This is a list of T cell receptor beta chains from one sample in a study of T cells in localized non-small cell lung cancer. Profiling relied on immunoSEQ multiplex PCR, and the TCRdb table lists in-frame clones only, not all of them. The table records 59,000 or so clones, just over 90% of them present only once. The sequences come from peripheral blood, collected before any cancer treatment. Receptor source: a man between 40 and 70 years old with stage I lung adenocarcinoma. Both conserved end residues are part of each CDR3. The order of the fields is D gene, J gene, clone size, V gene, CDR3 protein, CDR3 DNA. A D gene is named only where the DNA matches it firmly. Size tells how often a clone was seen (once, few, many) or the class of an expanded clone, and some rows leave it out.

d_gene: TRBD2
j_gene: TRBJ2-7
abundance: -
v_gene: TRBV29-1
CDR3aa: CSAHRVLAGVDEQYF
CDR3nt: TGCAGCGCCCACCGTGTGCTAGCGGGAGTTGACGAGCAGTACTTC

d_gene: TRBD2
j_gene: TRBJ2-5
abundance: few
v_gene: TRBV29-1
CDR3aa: CSAEGTSQETQYF
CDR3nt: TGCAGCGCGGAGGGGACTAGCCAAGAGACCCAGTACTTC

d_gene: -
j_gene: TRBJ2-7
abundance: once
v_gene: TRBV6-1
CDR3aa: CASSTVGYEQYF
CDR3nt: TGTGCCAGCAGTACGGTAGGGTACGAGCAGTACTTC

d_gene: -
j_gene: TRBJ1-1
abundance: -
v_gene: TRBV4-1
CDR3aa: CASGRTVNTEAFF
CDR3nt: TGCGCCAGCGGGCGGACGGTCAACACTGAAGCTTTCTTT

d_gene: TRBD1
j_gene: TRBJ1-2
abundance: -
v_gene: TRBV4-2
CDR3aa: CASSQAPPGQGNYGYTF
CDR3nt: TGTGCCAGCAGCCAAGCCCCTCCGGGACAGGGAAACTATGGCTACACCTTC

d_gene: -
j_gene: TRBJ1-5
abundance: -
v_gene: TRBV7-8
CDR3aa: CASSLMSRGNQPQHF
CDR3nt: TGTGCCAGCAGCTTAATGTCCCGGGGGAATCAGCCCCAGCATTTT

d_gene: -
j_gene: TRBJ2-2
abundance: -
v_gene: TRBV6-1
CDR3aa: CASEISGETGELFF
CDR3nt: TGTGCCAGCGAGATCTCTGGGGAGACCGGGGAGCTGTTTTTT

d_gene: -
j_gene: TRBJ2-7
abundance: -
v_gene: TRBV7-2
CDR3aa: CASSLVGTIGEQYF
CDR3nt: TGTGCCAGCAGCTTAGTCGGGACAATCGGGGAGCAGTACTTC

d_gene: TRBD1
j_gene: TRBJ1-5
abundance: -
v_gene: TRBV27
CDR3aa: CASALIQGAGVYSNQPQHF
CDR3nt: TGTGCCAGCGCCCTTATACAGGGGGCGGGGGTATATAGCAATCAGCCCCAGCATTTT

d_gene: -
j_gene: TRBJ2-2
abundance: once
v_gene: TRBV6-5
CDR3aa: CASTGNTGELFF
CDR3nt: TGTGCCAGCACCGGGAACACCGGGGAGCTGTTTTTT

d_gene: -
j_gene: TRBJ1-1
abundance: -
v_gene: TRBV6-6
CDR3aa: CASGWSTEAFF
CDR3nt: TGTGCCAGCGGTTGGAGCACTGAAGCTTTCTTT

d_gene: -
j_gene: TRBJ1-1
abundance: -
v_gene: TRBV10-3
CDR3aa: CAISGYRDTEAFF
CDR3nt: TGTGCCATCAGTGGCTACAGGGACACTGAAGCTTTCTTT

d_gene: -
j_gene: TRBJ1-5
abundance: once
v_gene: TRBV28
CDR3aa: CASSQTGRQPQHF
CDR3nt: TGTGCCAGCAGTCAAACAGGGAGACAGCCCCAGCATTTT

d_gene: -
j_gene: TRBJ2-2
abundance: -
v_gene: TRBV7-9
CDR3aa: CASSSSGSGGELFF
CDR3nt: TGTGCCAGCAGCTCGTCCGGGAGTGGCGGGGAGCTGTTTTTT

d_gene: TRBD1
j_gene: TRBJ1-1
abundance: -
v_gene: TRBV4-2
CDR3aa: CASSQGDRGNTEAFF
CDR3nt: TGTGCCAGCAGCCAGGGGGACAGGGGGAACACTGAAGCTTTCTTT

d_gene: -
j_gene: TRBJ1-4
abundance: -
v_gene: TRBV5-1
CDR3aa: CASSLVGGGYEKLFF
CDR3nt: TGCGCCAGCAGCTTGGTTGGGGGCGGATACGAAAAACTGTTTTTT

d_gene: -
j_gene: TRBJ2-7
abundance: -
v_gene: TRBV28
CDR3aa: CASRRAGSYEQYF
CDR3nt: TGTGCCAGCAGAAGAGCAGGTTCCTACGAGCAGTACTTC

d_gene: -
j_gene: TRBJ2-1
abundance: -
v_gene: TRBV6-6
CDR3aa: CASSYSGDEQFF
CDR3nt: TGTGCCAGCAGTTATTCGGGCGATGAGCAGTTCTTC

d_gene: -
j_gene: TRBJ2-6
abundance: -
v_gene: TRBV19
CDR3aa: CASSMATGGVWSGANVLTF
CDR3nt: TGTGCCAGTAGTATGGCCACAGGGGGGGTATGGTCTGGGGCCAACGTCCTGACTTTC

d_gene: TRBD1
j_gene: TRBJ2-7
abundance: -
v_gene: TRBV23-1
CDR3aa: CAANLKGAWYEQYF
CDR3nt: TGCGCCGCCAACTTAAAGGGGGCTTGGTACGAGCAGTACTTC

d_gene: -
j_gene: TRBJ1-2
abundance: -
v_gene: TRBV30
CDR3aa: CAWSVPGGGYTF
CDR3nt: TGTGCCTGGAGTGTACCAGGAGGAGGCTACACCTTC

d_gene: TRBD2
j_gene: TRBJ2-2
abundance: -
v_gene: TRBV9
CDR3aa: CASSVKLLAGSNTGELFF
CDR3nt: TGTGCCAGCAGCGTCAAGCTACTAGCGGGATCGAACACCGGGGAGCTGTTTTTT

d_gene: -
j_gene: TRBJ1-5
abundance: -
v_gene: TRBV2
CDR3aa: CASSEGAASNQPQHF
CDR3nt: TGTGCCAGCAGTGAGGGGGCAGCTAGCAATCAGCCCCAGCATTTT

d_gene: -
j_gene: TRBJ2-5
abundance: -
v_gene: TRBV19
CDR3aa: CASNGWGLETQYF
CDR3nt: TGTGCCAGTAATGGCTGGGGGCTTGAGACCCAGTACTTC

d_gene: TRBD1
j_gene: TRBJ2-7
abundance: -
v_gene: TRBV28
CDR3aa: CASRPPGQAVYEQYF
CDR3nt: TGTGCCAGCAGACCTCCGGGACAGGCAGTCTACGAGCAGTACTTC

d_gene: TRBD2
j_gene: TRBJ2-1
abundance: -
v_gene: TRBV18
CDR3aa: CASSPPSGSWDNEQFF
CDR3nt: TGTGCCAGCTCACCACCTAGCGGGTCCTGGGACAATGAGCAGTTCTTC

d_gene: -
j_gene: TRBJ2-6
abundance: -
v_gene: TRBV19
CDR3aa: CASSINRRSSGANVLTF
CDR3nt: TGTGCCAGTAGTATAAACAGGAGGAGCTCTGGGGCCAACGTCCTGACTTTC

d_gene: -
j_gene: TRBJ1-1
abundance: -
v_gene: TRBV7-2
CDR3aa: CASSLVPNTEAFF
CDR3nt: TGTGCCAGCAGCTTAGTTCCGAACACTGAAGCTTTCTTT

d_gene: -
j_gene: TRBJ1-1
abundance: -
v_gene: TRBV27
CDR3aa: CASSLSRNTEAFF
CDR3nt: TGTGCCAGCAGTTTATCCCGTAACACTGAAGCTTTCTTT